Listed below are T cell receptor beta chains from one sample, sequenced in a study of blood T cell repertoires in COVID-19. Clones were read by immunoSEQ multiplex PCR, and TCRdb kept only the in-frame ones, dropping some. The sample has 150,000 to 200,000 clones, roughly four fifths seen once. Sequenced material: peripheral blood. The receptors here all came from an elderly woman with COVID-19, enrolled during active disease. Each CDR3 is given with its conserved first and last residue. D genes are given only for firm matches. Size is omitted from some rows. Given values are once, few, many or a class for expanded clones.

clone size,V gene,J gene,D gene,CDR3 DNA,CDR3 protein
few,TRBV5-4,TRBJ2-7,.,TGTGCCAGCAGCTTTGACAACTACGAGCAGTACTTC,CASSFDNYEQYF
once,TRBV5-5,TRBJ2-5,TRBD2,TGTGCCAGCAGCTTGCAGGCGGGAGTGGAAGAGACCCAGTACTTC,CASSLQAGVEETQYF
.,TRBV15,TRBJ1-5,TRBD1,TGTGCCACCAGCAGGGGGACAGGGGATAATCAGCCCCAGCATTTT,CATSRGTGDNQPQHF
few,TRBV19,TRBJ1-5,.,TGTGCCAGTAGCCGACGGGACATAAACTCTTATAGCAATCAGCCCCAGCATTTT,CASSRRDINSYSNQPQHF
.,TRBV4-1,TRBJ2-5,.,TGCGCCAGCAGCCAAGGACAGGCCAGACAGACCCAGTACTTC,CASSQGQARQTQYF
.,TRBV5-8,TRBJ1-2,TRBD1,TGTGCCAGCAGCTTGGAGGAGGGACAGATCTATGGCTACACCTTC,CASSLEEGQIYGYTF
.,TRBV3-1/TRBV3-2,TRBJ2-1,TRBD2,TGTGCCAGCAGCCGGCAAGCGGGAGGGCCCTACAATGAGCAGTTCTTC,CASSRQAGGPYNEQFF
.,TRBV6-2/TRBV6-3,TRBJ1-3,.,TGTGCCAGCAGTTACGAGGTCACCGGAAACACCATATATTTT,CASSYEVTGNTIYF
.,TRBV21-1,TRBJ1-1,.,TGTGCCAGCAGCGCTGCTGAAAGTTTCGCGGAAGCTTTCTTT,CASSAAESFAEAFF
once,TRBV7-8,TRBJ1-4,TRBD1,TGTGCCAGCAGCTTAGTTCCGGGACAGGGGGCAAAACTGTTTTTT,CASSLVPGQGAKLFF